This T cell receptor beta chain was sequenced for a study of T cell responses to AZD1222 COVID-19 vaccine. Whole-study findings and limits: Just six AZD1222 recipients were seropositive at baseline.

Germline CDR1 is MNHNY and CDR2 is SVGAGI (reference sequence). Trimming took 5 bases from V and 4 from J; bases not matched to a gene: 7. There are 15 residues in the CDR3. This clone was observed a few times. What it recognizes is unknown. Clones were sequenced by immunoSEQ multiplex PCR, and TCRdb holds only the in-frame ones, with some missing. Here the sample spans around 160,000 clones, about 91% being singletons. The TCR comes from an adult who received the AZD1222 COVID-19 vaccine. V and J are TRBV6-6 and TRBJ1-5, with 8 bases matching TRBD1. Sequenced material: peripheral blood, taken 28 days after the second AZD1222 dose. CDR3 region: CASSDPGQVNQPQHF. The CDR3 nucleotides are TGTGCCAGCAGTGATCCGGGACAGGTTAATCAGCCCCAGCATTTT.